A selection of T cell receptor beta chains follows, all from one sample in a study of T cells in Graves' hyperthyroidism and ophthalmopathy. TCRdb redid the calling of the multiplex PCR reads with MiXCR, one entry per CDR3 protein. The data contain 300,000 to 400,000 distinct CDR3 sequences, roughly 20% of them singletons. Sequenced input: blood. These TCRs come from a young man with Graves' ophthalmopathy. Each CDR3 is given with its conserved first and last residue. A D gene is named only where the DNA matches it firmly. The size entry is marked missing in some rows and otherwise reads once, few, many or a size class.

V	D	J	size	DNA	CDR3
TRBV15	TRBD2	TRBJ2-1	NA	TGTGCCACCAGCATTTCACGACTAGCCACCTCCCTCAATGAGCAGTTCTTC	CATSISRLATSLNEQFF
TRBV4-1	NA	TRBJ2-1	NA	TGCGCCAGCAGTCCAGGGTTTTCCTACGAGCAGTTCTTC	CASSPGFSYEQFF
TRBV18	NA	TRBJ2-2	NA	TGTGCCAGCTCACCGTCCACTGGCACCGGGGAGCTGTTTTTT	CASSPSTGTGELFF
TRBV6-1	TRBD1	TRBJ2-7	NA	TGTGCCAGCAGACCCGGGACAGGGTCCCACGAGCAGTACTTC	CASRPGTGSHEQYF
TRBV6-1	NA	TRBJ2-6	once	TGTGCCAGCAGTGCTCCGGTGTCGGGGTTCTCTGGGGCCAACGTCCTGACTTTC	CASSAPVSGFSGANVLTF
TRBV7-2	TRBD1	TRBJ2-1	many	TGTGCCAGCAGCTTAATGGGGACAGGGGGCGCCGGCAATGAGCAGTTCTTC	CASSLMGTGGAGNEQFF
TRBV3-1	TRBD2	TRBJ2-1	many	TGTGCCAGCACCCACAATTCGGGGGGTGGGGCAGGGCAGTTCTTC	CASTHNSGGGAGQFF
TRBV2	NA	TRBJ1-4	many	TGTGCCAGCAGCGATCAGGGAGGTGGGACTAATGAAAAACTGTTTTTT	CASSDQGGGTNEKLFF
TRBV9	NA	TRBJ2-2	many	TGTGCCAGCAGCGTAGGCGGCGGATCGAACACCGGGGAGCTGTTTTTT	CASSVGGGSNTGELFF
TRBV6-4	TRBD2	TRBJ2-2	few	TGTGCCAGCAGCTCACTCCCCGCAGCGGGGGGGGGTTACACCGGGGAGCTGTTTTTT	CASSSLPAAGGGYTGELFF
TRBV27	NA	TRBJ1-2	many	TGTGCCAGCAGTCCCACCGGGACGCTCCATGGCTACACCTTC	CASSPTGTLHGYTF
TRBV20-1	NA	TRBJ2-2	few	TGCAGTGCTAGAGATCCCAGTAACACCGGGGAGCTGTTTTTT	CSARDPSNTGELFF
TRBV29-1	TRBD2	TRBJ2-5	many	TGCAGCGTTGCTGACAGCGGGGGGGTCGGTGAGACCCAGTACTTC	CSVADSGGVGETQYF
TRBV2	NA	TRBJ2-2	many	TGTGCCAGCTTGGGGCAGGGAGTCGGGGAGCTGTTTTTT	CASLGQGVGELFF
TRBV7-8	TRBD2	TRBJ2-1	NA	TGTGCCAGCAGCTTAGTGGGCGGGGGGGGGGGGGAGCAGTTCTTC	CASSLVGGGGGEQFF
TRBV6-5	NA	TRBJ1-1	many	TGTGCCAGCAGTTACTCGACCACCTGGGACGCGGCTTTCTTT	CASSYSTTWDAAFF
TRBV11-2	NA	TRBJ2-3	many	TGTGCCAGCAGCTTAGTCGCAGCGGGCTACACAGATACGCAGTATTTT	CASSLVAAGYTDTQYF
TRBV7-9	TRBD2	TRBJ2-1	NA	TGTGCCAGCAGTTCAACGGGGACTAGCGATGAGCAGTTCTTC	CASSSTGTSDEQFF
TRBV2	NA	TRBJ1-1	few	TGTGCCAGCAGTCCAGGACGGGGGAACACTGAAGCTTTCTTT	CASSPGRGNTEAFF
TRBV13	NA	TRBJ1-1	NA	TGTGCCAGCAGCCCACCCCAGTGGGGGGGCACTGAAGCTTTCTTT	CASSPPQWGGTEAFF
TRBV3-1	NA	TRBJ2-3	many	TGTGCCAGCAGCCCCGGGCGGGATACTAGGAGCACAGATACGCAGTATTTT	CASSPGRDTRSTDTQYF
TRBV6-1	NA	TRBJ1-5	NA	TGTGCCAGCAGTGAAGCGGGGGGGAAGGGGAGATCCGCCCAGCATTTT	CASSEAGGKGRSAQHF
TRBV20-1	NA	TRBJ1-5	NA	TGCAGTGCCAGGGGTAATCAGCCCCAGCATTTT	CSARGNQPQHF
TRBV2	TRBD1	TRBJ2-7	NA	TGTGCCAGCAGTGAAGTGGTGACAGGGGCTTACGAGCAGTACTTC	CASSEVVTGAYEQYF
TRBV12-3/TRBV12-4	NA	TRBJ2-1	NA	TGTGCCAGCAGTTCTTTCCGGACGGGATACAATGAGCAGTTCTTC	CASSSFRTGYNEQFF
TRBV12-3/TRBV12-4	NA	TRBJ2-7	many	TGTGCCAGCAGTGTAAAGGTGGGCGAGCAGTACTTC	CASSVKVGEQYF
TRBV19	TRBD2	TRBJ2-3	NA	TGTGCCAGTGAACAGAGGACTAGCGGGGACAGATCAGATACGCAGTATTTT	CASEQRTSGDRSDTQYF
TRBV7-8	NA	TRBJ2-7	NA	TGTGCCAGCAGCATTGGACAGTTCGAGCAGTACTTC	CASSIGQFEQYF
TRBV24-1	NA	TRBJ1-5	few	TGTGCCACCAGTGGAGGGGAGTTGTATCAGCCCCAGCATTTT	CATSGGELYQPQHF
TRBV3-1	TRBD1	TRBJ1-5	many	TGTGCCAGCAGCCTAAGCCCCGGGACAGGGATGGATCAGCCCCAGCATTTT	CASSLSPGTGMDQPQHF
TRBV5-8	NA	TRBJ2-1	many	TGTGCCAGCACCCCAGATCACTCCTACAATGAGCAGTTCTTC	CASTPDHSYNEQFF
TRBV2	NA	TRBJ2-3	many	TGTGCCAGCAGTGAATACGGTTTCCCAACAGATACGCAGTATTTT	CASSEYGFPTDTQYF
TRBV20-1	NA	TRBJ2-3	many	TGCAGTGCGAAGGACCTGGGAGATACGCAGTATTTT	CSAKDLGDTQYF
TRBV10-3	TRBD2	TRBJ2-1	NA	TGTGCCATCAGTGACTCGCGGGGGGATGAGCAGTTCTTC	CAISDSRGDEQFF
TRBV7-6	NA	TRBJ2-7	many	TGTGCCAGCAGCTTAGAGGGGACGCAGCAGTACTTC	CASSLEGTQQYF
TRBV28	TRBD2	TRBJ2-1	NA	TGTGCCAGCAGTTTAGGCGGACTAGCGGAGGGGCAGCAGTTCTTC	CASSLGGLAEGQQFF
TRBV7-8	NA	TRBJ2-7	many	TGTGCCAGCAGCTTAGAGAGAAACAGGGCACTTTCCTACGAGCAGTACTTC	CASSLERNRALSYEQYF
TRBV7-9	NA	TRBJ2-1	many	TGTGCCAGCAGCCAAGTTCCTTACAATGAGCAGTTCTTC	CASSQVPYNEQFF
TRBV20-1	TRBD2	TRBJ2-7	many	TGCAGTGCTAGAGATCACGGGAGGAGCTCCTACGAGCAGTACTTC	CSARDHGRSSYEQYF
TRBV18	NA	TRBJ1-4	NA	TGTGCCAGCTCACCTCGCTTAGGGATTACAAGTGAAAAACTGTTTTTT	CASSPRLGITSEKLFF